The rows below give T cell receptor beta chains drawn from one sample of a study of blood T cells in healthy people across ages. MiXCR, applied by TCRdb to the 5' RACE reads, yields one record per CDR3 protein. The sample lists around 1.5 million distinct CDR3 sequences; 42% were seen once. Sequencing input: blood. These receptor sequences come from a woman under 30 in good health. Each CDR3 is given with its conserved first and last residue. The D gene is left open where the match is weak. The listing skips clone size in some rows; elsewhere it reads once, few, many or a size class.

>-|TRBV7-3|TRBD1|16|TRBJ2-1
TGTGCCAGCAGCTTATTTCCAGGACAGGGTACGAATGAGCAGTTCTTC
CASSLFPGQGTNEQFF
>-|TRBV7-9|TRBD1|16|TRBJ1-6
TGTGCCAGCAGCTTTCATCTTGGACAGGGGGATTCACCCCCCCACTTT
CASSFHLGQGDSPPHF
>many|TRBV4-1|-|14|TRBJ2-3
TGCGCCAGCAGCCAAGGGTACGGCACAGATACGCAGTATTTT
CASSQGYGTDTQYF
>few|TRBV20-1|TRBD1|14|TRBJ1-6
TGCAGTGCTAGACAGGGACAGTATAATTCACCCCTCCACTTT
CSARQGQYNSPLHF
>few|TRBV4-2|-|17|TRBJ2-3
TGTGCCAGCAGCCCACCGACTGACTGGACCAGCACAGATACGCAGTATTTT
CASSPPTDWTSTDTQYF
>-|TRBV3-1|-|13|TRBJ1-5
TGTGCCAGCAGCCAAGGGACTTATCAGCCCCAGCATTTT
CASSQGTYQPQHF
>few|TRBV12-3/TRBV12-4|-|15|TRBJ2-7
TGTGCCAGCAGTTTAGAGGCAGGACTATACTACGAGCAGTACTTC
CASSLEAGLYYEQYF
>-|TRBV29-1|TRBD1|14|TRBJ2-2
TGCAGCGTCACCGACAGGGCTCTCACCGAGGAGCTGTTTTTT
CSVTDRALTEELFF
>-|TRBV29-1|-|16|TRBJ2-3
TGCAGCGTCAACCCCAGGGCAGTGTCTAGCACAGATACGCAGTATTTT
CSVNPRAVSSTDTQYF
>-|TRBV7-2|TRBD2|16|TRBJ2-5
TGTGCCAGCAGCCCTTCAGGGCGGGGGGGTTTTGAGACCCAGTACTTC
CASSPSGRGGFETQYF
>-|TRBV6-1|-|13|TRBJ1-2
TGTGCCAGCAGTGCCCGGGCCCTCTATGGCTACACCTTC
CASSARALYGYTF
>few|TRBV3-1|TRBD2|15|TRBJ2-1
TGTGCCAGCAGCCGGGAGGTAGCGGGGGACAATGAGCAGTTCTTC
CASSREVAGDNEQFF
>few|TRBV4-2|-|15|TRBJ1-2
TGTGCCAGCAGCCAAGACGGACAGAGTAACTATGGCTACACCTTC
CASSQDGQSNYGYTF
>few|TRBV20-1|-|11|TRBJ1-2
TGCAGTGCTAGTGAGGACAATGGCTACACCTTC
CSASEDNGYTF
>many|TRBV7-2|-|15|TRBJ1-2
TGTGCCAGCAGCTTAGGCCGGCCTGATTACTATGGCTACACCTTC
CASSLGRPDYYGYTF
>-|TRBV10-1|TRBD2|17|TRBJ2-1
TGCGCCAGCAGTGAGTTCAAACTAGCGGGAGGGTACAATGAGCAGTTCTTC
CASSEFKLAGGYNEQFF
>-|TRBV18|-|15|TRBJ2-4
TGTGCCAGCTCACCTAAAGGACAGCACAAAAACATTCAGTACTTC
CASSPKGQHKNIQYF
>-|TRBV20-1|-|15|TRBJ2-1
TGCAGTGCTAGCTTACTCAGCCTAGCGAAGAATGAGCAGTTCTTC
CSASLLSLAKNEQFF
>once|TRBV29-1|-|15|TRBJ1-2
TGCAGCGTTGAAGGAGTCAGGGAGGCGGACTATGGCTACACCTTC
CSVEGVREADYGYTF
>-|TRBV20-1|TRBD1|18|TRBJ1-1
TGCAGTGCTAGGGACCCTTCGACAGGGGAGGGTATGAACACTGAAGCTTTCTTT
CSARDPSTGEGMNTEAFF
>-|TRBV20-1|TRBD2|14|TRBJ2-3
TGCAGTGCTGGCACTAGCGCAACCTCAGATACGCAGTATTTT
CSAGTSATSDTQYF
>-|TRBV20-1|-|15|TRBJ2-1
TGCAGTGCTAGAGACAACCGGGCCCTCAGGCATGAGCAGTTCTTC
CSARDNRALRHEQFF
>few|TRBV20-1|-|14|TRBJ1-4
TGCAGTGCCCCTCCCCCGGGTACTAATGAAAAACTGTTTTTT
CSAPPPGTNEKLFF
>many|TRBV29-1|-|13|TRBJ2-3
TGCAGCGTTGTGGGCAGGGTCACAGATACGCAGTATTTT
CSVVGRVTDTQYF
>-|TRBV27|-|14|TRBJ1-4
TGTGCCAGCAGTACCAGGACAGCTAATGAAAAACTGTTTTTT
CASSTRTANEKLFF
>-|TRBV28|-|14|TRBJ1-5
TGTGCCAGCACTCCAGACAGTTTTAATCAGCCCCAGCATTTT
CASTPDSFNQPQHF
>-|TRBV2|TRBD2|12|TRBJ2-1
TGTGCCAGCAGCGATAGCGGGAGGGCAGAGTTCTTC
CASSDSGRAEFF
>-|TRBV7-2|-|16|TRBJ2-1
TGTGCCAGCAGCTTGGGACAAAACCCCTCCTACAATGAGCAGTTCTTC
CASSLGQNPSYNEQFF
>-|TRBV7-2|-|14|TRBJ2-2
TGTGCCAGCAGCTTACAGCGGTCCACCGGGGAGCTGTTTTTT
CASSLQRSTGELFF
>-|TRBV10-3|-|14|TRBJ1-1
TGTGCCGCCACCCAGGGTTGGGTTAACACTGAAGCTTTCTTT
CAATQGWVNTEAFF
>few|TRBV29-1|-|13|TRBJ2-3
TGCAGCGTTGAACACAGGGTCCCAGATACGCAGTATTTT
CSVEHRVPDTQYF
>-|TRBV6-5|-|19|TRBJ2-1
TGTGCCAGCAGTTACTCCAAGTCAGAGCGGGTAGCCCCCTACAATGAGCAGTTCTTC
CASSYSKSERVAPYNEQFF
>-|TRBV7-3|-|18|TRBJ2-3
TGTGCCAGCAGCCCGGGTGTGGGGTCCGGACTTAGCACAGATACGCGGTATTTT
CASSPGVGSGLSTDTRYF
>few|TRBV6-5|-|14|TRBJ2-5
TGTGCCAGCAGTTACAGTCTAGCCCAAGAGACCCAGTACTTC
CASSYSLAQETQYF
>few|TRBV5-1|-|15|TRBJ2-7
TGCGCCAGCAGCTGGGGCTCGGGGGTTTTCTACGAGCAGTACTTC
CASSWGSGVFYEQYF
>-|TRBV5-1|-|13|TRBJ1-4
TGCGCCAGCAGCCCCGATCTAGGGCGGGAACTGTTTTTT
CASSPDLGRELFF
>-|TRBV7-9|TRBD1|16|TRBJ1-2
TGTGCCAGCAGCTTAGGCCTAAGGGGGACAGACTATGGCTACACCTTC
CASSLGLRGTDYGYTF
>once|TRBV2|-|15|TRBJ2-7
TGTGCCAGCTATGACCCAGACAAGACTTACTACGAGCAGTACTTC
CASYDPDKTYYEQYF
>many|TRBV6-4|TRBD2|19|TRBJ2-3
TGTGCCAGCAGTGACTCGGTGGCTAGCGGGGGGTCCACCACAGATACGCAGTATTTT
CASSDSVASGGSTTDTQYF
>few|TRBV20-1|-|9|TRBJ1-5
TGCAGTGCGAGCGAGCCCCAGCATTTT
CSASEPQHF
>-|TRBV27|TRBD2|15|TRBJ2-5
TGTGCCAGCAGTCCCGGACTAGCGGGAGTGGGGACCCAGTACTTC
CASSPGLAGVGTQYF
>-|TRBV4-1|-|15|TRBJ2-7
TGCGCCAGCAGCCTGGACCGGGACGGACCCTACGAGCGGTACTTC
CASSLDRDGPYERYF
>-|TRBV25-1|-|14|TRBJ2-3
TGTTCCAGCAGGAGGACCGGTGGCACAGATACGCAGTATTTT
CSSRRTGGTDTQYF
>-|TRBV28|-|14|TRBJ1-2
TGTGCCAGCACGGGGGGCGCTTCTGGCTATGGCTACACCTTC
CASTGGASGYGYTF